Listed below are T cell receptor beta chains from one sample, sequenced in a study of T cell repertoires in cytomegalovirus infection. TCRdb processed the reads anew with MiXCR; each CDR3 protein has one entry. The repertoire holds fewer than 70,000 distinct CDR3 sequences, about 30% seen once, with 45% to 75% in the top ten. These receptors lack a known antigen. The sequences come from CD8+ T cells from cultured PBMCs, collected from culture after CMV antigen stimulation. All receptors come from a human donor in good health (CMV status not recorded). Some clones in this sample may be carry-over from other donors' samples. CDR3s include the opening cysteine and the closing phenylalanine or tryptophan. Each record gives: D gene, V gene, J gene, clone size, CDR3 protein, CDR3 DNA. The D gene is left open where the match is weak. Some rows have no size entry. The others give once, few or many, or a class for an expanded clone.

NA,TRBV27,TRBJ1-6,NA,CASSETQGSSYNSPLHF,TGTGCCAGCAGTGAGACTCAGGGGAGCTCCTATAATTCACCCCTCCACTTT
NA,TRBV27,TRBJ1-4,NA,CASTTAGVDREKLFF,TGTGCCAGCACCACCGCAGGGGTCGACCGGGAAAAACTGTTTTTT
NA,TRBV27,TRBJ1-2,many,CASSLSTGNDGYTF,TGTGCCAGCAGTTTATCGACGGGGAACGATGGCTACACCTTC
TRBD2,TRBV30,TRBJ2-1,few,CAWSTTSEWYNEQFF,TGTGCCTGGAGCACGACTAGCGAGTGGTACAATGAGCAGTTCTTC
TRBD1,TRBV12-3/TRBV12-4,TRBJ2-7,NA,CASSLTGAPYEQYF,TGTGCCAGCAGTCTTACAGGGGCGCCCTACGAGCAGTACTTC
NA,TRBV4-3,TRBJ2-1,NA,CASSQDLGWDQFF,TGCGCCAGCAGCCAAGATCTTGGGTGGGATCAGTTCTTC
NA,TRBV11-2,TRBJ2-3,many,CASRRSADTQYF,TGTGCCAGCAGGAGAAGTGCAGATACGCAGTATTTT
NA,TRBV4-1,TRBJ2-7,NA,CASSQDFPRPPMGKQYF,TGCGCCAGCAGCCAAGACTTTCCCAGGCCCCCCATGGGCAAGCAGTACTTC
NA,TRBV7-9,TRBJ2-7,NA,CASSPRAGSYEQYF,TGTGCCAGCAGCCCTCGGGCAGGATCCTACGAGCAGTACTTC
TRBD1,TRBV7-6,TRBJ2-1,NA,CASSLEATGGRNEQFF,TGTGCCAGCAGCTTAGAGGCGACAGGGGGGAGGAATGAGCAGTTCTTC
TRBD1,TRBV5-1,TRBJ1-1,few,CASSFRQGGMNTEAFF,TGCGCCAGCAGCTTCCGACAGGGGGGAATGAACACTGAAGCTTTCTTT
TRBD2,TRBV30,TRBJ2-1,once,CAWSAIAGYNEQFF,TGTGCCTGGAGTGCGATAGCGGGATACAATGAGCAGTTCTTC
NA,TRBV7-4,TRBJ1-6,NA,CASSSGPSSPLHF,TGTGCCAGCAGCTCTGGGCCCTCTTCACCCCTCCACTTT
NA,TRBV28,TRBJ2-7,many,CASRGGGGEQYF,TGTGCCAGCAGAGGGGGGGGGGGCGAGCAGTACTTC
NA,TRBV12-3/TRBV12-4,TRBJ2-5,many,CASRGLASTQETQYF,TGTGCCAGCAGAGGGCTAGCGAGTACCCAAGAGACCCAGTACTTC
TRBD1,TRBV16,TRBJ1-2,NA,CASSQGKGGRDYGYTF,TGTGCCAGCAGCCAAGGAAAAGGGGGCCGGGACTACGGCTACACCTTC
NA,TRBV27,TRBJ2-2,NA,CASSLQQGGTGELFF,TGTGCCAGCAGTTTACAACAGGGCGGCACCGGGGAGCTGTTTTTT
NA,TRBV7-6,TRBJ2-3,once,CASSTDIGTDTQYF,TGTGCCAGCAGCACAGACATTGGCACAGATACGCAGTATTTT
NA,TRBV6-2/TRBV6-3,TRBJ1-5,NA,CASSYVSPRNQPQHF,TGTGCCAGCAGTTACGTCTCCCCCCGGAATCAGCCCCAGCATTTT
TRBD1,TRBV20-1,TRBJ1-2,many,CSASGMGTVYGYTF,TGCAGTGCTTCCGGGATGGGGACAGTCTATGGCTACACCTTC
NA,TRBV19,TRBJ1-2,many,CASSIDGALNGYTF,TGTGCCAGTAGTATCGACGGAGCCTTGAATGGCTACACCTTC
NA,TRBV12-3/TRBV12-4,TRBJ1-4,many,CASSFPGFEKLFF,TGTGCCAGCAGTTTCCCCGGGTTTGAAAAACTGTTTTTT
NA,TRBV5-6,TRBJ2-1,few,CASSLGGPSEQFF,TGTGCCAGCAGCTTGGGAGGGCCTAGTGAGCAGTTCTTC
TRBD2,TRBV27,TRBJ2-7,few,CASSFTSGGAHEQYF,TGTGCCAGCAGTTTCACTAGCGGGGGGGCCCACGAGCAGTACTTC
NA,TRBV6-2/TRBV6-3,TRBJ1-1,NA,CASAGHPEAFF,TGTGCCAGCGCGGGACATCCTGAAGCTTTCTTT
NA,TRBV19,TRBJ2-6,NA,CASSPSSGANVLTF,TGTGCCAGTAGTCCTAGCTCTGGGGCCAACGTCCTGACTTTC
NA,TRBV5-6,TRBJ1-1,NA,CASSPSGINTEAFF,TGTGCCAGCAGCCCCAGTGGGATTAACACTGAAGCTTTCTTT
TRBD1,TRBV19,TRBJ1-2,NA,CASSGTGVGYGYTF,TGTGCCAGTAGCGGGACAGGGGTTGGCTATGGCTACACCTTC
NA,TRBV7-2,TRBJ1-2,many,CASSFEMPYGYTF,TGTGCCAGCAGCTTTGAGATGCCCTATGGCTACACCTTC
NA,TRBV5-6,TRBJ1-6,NA,CASSLASGPALHF,TGTGCCAGCAGCTTGGCCTCGGGACCAGCCCTCCACTTT
NA,TRBV12-3/TRBV12-4,TRBJ2-7,NA,CVTRMSQQYF,TGTGTCACCCGGATGAGTCAGCAGTACTTC